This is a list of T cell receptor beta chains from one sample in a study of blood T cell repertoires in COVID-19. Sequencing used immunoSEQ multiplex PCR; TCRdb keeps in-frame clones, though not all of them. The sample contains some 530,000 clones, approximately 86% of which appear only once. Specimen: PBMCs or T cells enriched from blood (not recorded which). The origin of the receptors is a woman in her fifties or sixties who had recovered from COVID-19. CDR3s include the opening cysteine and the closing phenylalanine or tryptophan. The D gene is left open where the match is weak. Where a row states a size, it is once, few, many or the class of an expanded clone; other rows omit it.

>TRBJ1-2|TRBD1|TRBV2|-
CASSSTGGYGYTF
TGTGCCAGCAGTTCGACAGGGGGATATGGCTACACCTTC
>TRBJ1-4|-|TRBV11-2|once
CASRWGTAGTNQKLFF
TGTGCCAGCAGATGGGGGACTGCCGGAACTAATCAAAAACTGTTTTTT
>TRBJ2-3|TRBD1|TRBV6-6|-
CASSYGRQGTDTQYF
TGTGCCAGCAGTTACGGCCGACAGGGAACAGATACGCAGTATTTT
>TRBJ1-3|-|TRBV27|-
CASRQQGIGNTIYF
TGTGCCAGCAGACAACAGGGCATTGGAAACACCATATATTTT
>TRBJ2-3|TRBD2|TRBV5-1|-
CASSAGGLKDTQYF
TGCGCCAGCAGCGCGGGGGGGCTCAAAGATACGCAGTATTTT
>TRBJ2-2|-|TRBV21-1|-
CASADGANTGELFF
TGTGCCAGCGCCGACGGAGCGAACACCGGGGAGCTGTTTTTT
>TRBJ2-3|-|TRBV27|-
CASSSQGTSTDTQYF
TGTGCCAGCAGCTCACAGGGGACTAGCACAGATACGCAGTATTTT
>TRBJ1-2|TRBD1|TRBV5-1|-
CASSFGQAVNYGYTF
TGCGCCAGCAGCTTCGGACAGGCGGTTAACTATGGCTACACCTTC
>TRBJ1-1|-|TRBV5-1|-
CASSNIYSDTEAFF
TGCGCCAGCAGCAACATTTACAGTGACACTGAAGCTTTCTTT
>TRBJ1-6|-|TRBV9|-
CASSIDTNNSPLHF
TGTGCCAGCAGCATCGACACAAATAATTCACCCCTCCACTTT
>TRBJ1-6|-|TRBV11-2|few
CASSLAGRPNSPLHF
TGTGCCAGCAGCTTAGCAGGAAGACCAAATTCACCCCTCCACTTT
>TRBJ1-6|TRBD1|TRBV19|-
CASSRDSSNNSPLHF
TGTGCCAGTAGCCGGGACAGCTCGAATAATTCACCCCTCCACTTT
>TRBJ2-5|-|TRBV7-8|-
CASRSRQILQETQYF
TGTGCCAGCAGGTCTCGACAGATCTTACAAGAGACCCAGTACTTC
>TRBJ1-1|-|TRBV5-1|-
CASSPAGKVTEAFF
TGCGCCAGCAGCCCGGCCGGGAAGGTCACTGAAGCTTTCTTT
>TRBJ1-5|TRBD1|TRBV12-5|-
CASGLTQGPANQPQHF
TGTGCTAGTGGTTTGACACAGGGGCCTGCCAATCAGCCCCAGCATTTT
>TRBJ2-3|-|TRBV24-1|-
CATSAGGSTDTQYF
TGTGCCACCAGTGCGGGCGGGTCCACAGATACGCAGTATTTT
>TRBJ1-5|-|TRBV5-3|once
CARSPFFGVYSNQPQHF
TGTGCCAGAAGCCCATTCTTCGGGGTTTATAGCAATCAGCCCCAGCATTTT
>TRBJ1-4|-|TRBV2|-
CASSESAVGGLFF
TGTGCCAGCAGTGAATCGGCGGTGGGAGGACTGTTTTTT
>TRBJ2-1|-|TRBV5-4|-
CASSLWADPYNEQFF
TGTGCCAGCAGCTTGTGGGCCGATCCCTACAATGAGCAGTTCTTC
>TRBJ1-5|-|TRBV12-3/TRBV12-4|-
CASSFLSNQPQHF
TGTGCCAGCAGTTTCTTGAGTAATCAGCCCCAGCATTTT
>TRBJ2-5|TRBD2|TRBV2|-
CASSRRPSGEETQYF
TGTGCCAGCAGCCGACGTCCTAGCGGCGAAGAGACCCAGTACTTC
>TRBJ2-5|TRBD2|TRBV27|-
CASSPQPRTSGATQETQYF
TGTGCCAGCAGTCCGCAACCCCGGACTAGCGGGGCGACCCAAGAGACCCAGTACTTC
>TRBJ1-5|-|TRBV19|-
CASSEDSYQPQHF
TGTGCCAGTAGTGAGGACAGCTATCAGCCCCAGCATTTT
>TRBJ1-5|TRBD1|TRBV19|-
CASTPRDRGNQPQHF
TGTGCCAGTACCCCCCGGGACAGGGGCAATCAGCCCCAGCATTTT
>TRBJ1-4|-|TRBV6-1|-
CASSERRGWSEKLFF
TGTGCCAGCAGTGAAAGGAGGGGATGGAGTGAAAAACTGTTTTTT
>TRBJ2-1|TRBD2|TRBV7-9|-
CASSFSGGAVGEQFF
TGTGCCAGCAGCTTTAGCGGGGGGGCCGTCGGTGAGCAGTTCTTC
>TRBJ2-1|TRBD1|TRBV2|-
CAGTTGWNEQFF
TGTGCCGGAACGACAGGGTGGAATGAGCAGTTCTTC
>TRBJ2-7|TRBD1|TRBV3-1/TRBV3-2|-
CASSPFPGQGNEQYF
TGTGCCAGCAGCCCTTTTCCGGGACAGGGGAACGAGCAGTACTTC
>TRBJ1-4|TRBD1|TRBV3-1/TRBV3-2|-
CASSPGTGLVLFF
TGTGCCAGCAGCCCCGGGACAGGGTTGGTGTTGTTTTTT
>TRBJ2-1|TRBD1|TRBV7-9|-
CASSYRTGGQNEQFF
TGTGCCAGCAGCTACCGGACAGGGGGCCAGAATGAGCAGTTCTTC
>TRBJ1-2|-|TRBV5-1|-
CASSSLSSNGYTF
TGCGCCAGCAGCTCGCTGAGTTCGAATGGCTACACCTTC
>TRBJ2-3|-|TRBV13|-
CASSLGPPRVTDTQYF
TGTGCCAGCAGCTTAGGCCCACCGAGGGTAACAGATACGCAGTATTTT
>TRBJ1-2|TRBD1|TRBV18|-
CASSSGQDYGYTF
TGTGCCAGCTCAAGCGGACAGGACTATGGCTACACCTTC
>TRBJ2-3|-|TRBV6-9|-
CASSYRRTASTDTQYF
TGTGCCAGCAGTTACCGACGGACAGCAAGCACAGATACGCAGTATTTT
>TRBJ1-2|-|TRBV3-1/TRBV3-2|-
CASSLTGMRDYGYTF
TGTGCCAGCAGCCTGACAGGAATGCGAGACTATGGCTACACCTTC
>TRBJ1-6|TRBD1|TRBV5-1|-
CASSLEGAYSPLHF
TGCGCCAGCAGCTTGGAGGGGGCCTATTCACCCCTCCACTTT
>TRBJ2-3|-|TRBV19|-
CASSPPPGHRVDTQYF
TGTGCCAGTAGTCCTCCTCCGGGACACCGGGTAGATACGCAGTATTTT
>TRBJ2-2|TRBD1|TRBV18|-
CASSPKGQGYTGELFF
TGTGCCAGCTCACCAAAGGGACAGGGTTACACCGGGGAGCTGTTTTTT
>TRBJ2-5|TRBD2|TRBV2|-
CASSSTSGGGETQYF
TGTGCCAGCAGTTCGACTAGCGGAGGAGGAGAGACCCAGTACTTC
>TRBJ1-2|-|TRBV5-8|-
CASSGGQPIYGYTF
TGTGCCAGCAGCGGAGGACAGCCGATCTATGGCTACACCTTC